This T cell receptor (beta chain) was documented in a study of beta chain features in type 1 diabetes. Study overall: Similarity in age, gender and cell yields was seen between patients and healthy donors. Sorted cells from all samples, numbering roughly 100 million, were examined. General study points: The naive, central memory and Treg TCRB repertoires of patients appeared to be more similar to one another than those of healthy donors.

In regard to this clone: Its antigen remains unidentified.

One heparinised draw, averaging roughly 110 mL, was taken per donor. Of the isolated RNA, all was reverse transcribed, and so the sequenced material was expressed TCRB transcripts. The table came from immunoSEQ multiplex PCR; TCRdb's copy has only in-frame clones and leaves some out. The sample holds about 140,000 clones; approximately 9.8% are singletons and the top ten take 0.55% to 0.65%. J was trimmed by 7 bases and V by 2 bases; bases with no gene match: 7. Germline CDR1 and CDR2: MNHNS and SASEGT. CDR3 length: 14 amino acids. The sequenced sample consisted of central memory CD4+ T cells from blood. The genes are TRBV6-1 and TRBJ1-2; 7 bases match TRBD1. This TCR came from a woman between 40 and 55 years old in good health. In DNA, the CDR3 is TGTGCCAGCAGTGAATACAGGGGCGGGATTGGCTACACCTTC. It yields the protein CASSEYRGGIGYTF.